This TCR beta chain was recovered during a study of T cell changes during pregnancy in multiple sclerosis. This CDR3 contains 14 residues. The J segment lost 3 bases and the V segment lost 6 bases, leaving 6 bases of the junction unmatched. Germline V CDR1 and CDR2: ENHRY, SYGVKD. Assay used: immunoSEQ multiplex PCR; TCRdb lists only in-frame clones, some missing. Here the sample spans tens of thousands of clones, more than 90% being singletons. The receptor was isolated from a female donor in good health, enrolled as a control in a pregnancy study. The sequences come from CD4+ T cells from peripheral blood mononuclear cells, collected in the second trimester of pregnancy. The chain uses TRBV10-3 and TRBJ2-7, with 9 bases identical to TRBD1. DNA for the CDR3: TGTGCCATCAGCAATACAGGGGGCCTCTACGAGCAGTACTTC. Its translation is CAISNTGGLYEQYF.